The 25 T cell receptor beta chains in this list originate from one sample, sequenced in a study of Ad26.COV2.S vaccination and SARS-CoV-2 variants. Profiling relied on immunoSEQ multiplex PCR, and the TCRdb table lists in-frame clones only, not all of them. The sample has around 450,000 clones, roughly nine tenths seen once. Treatment reported: some 19 received Ad26.COV2.S at low or high dose, single or two shots; about 5 received placebo; per-sample allocation not given. Each sample was drawn 63 days after the first injection (of vaccine or placebo). The sequences come from peripheral blood, collected in a trial of Ad26.COV2.S vaccine versus placebo. The receptors derive from a person between 18 and 65 years old who received the Ad26.COV2.S COVID-19 vaccine or a placebo.

V gene TRBV7-3 combines with J gene TRBJ2-5, with D tentatively TRBD1 (5 bases). The V gene's germline CDR1 is SGHTA and CDR2 FQGTGA. The CDR3 covers 13 residues. Trimming took off 6 bases at V and 4 bases at J, with 12 bases between the two ends. CDR3: CASSLQGPETQYF. CDR3 DNA: TGTGCCAGCAGTCTCCAGGGCCCAGAGACCCAGTACTTC. Full variable domain (rest looked up from reference TRBV7-3 and TRBJ2-5): GAGVSQTPSNKVTEKGKYVELRCDPISGHTALYWYRQSLGQGPEFLIYFQGTGAADDSGLPNDRFFAVRPEGSVSTLKIQRTERGDSAVYLCASSLQGPETQYFGPGTRLLVL.

This clone was detected a few times. J is TRBJ2-1 and V is TRBV4-1; D perhaps matches TRBD2 (6 bases). The CDR3 runs to 12 residues. Germline CDR1 and CDR2: MGHRA and YSYEKL. V gave up 1 base and J gave up 15 bases, with 13 bases separating them. The CDR3 coding sequence is TGCGCCAGCAGCCAAGCCGGGACTCCTGTGTTCTTC. As protein: CASSQAGTPVFF.

The rearrangement uses TRBV2 and TRBJ1-6; D remains ambiguous. This CDR3 is 15 amino acids long. V was pared by 4 bases and J by 7 bases, with 14 bases between. Per the germline V gene, CDR1 is SNHLY and CDR2 is FYNNEI. The CDR3 nucleotides are TGTGCCAGCAGTGGAGCGGGGTTGGGGAATTCACCCCTCCACTTT. Encoded protein: CASSGAGLGNSPLHF. Full variable domain (outside the CDR3, taken from reference TRBV2 and TRBJ1-6): EPEVTQTPSHQVTQMGQEVILRCVPISNHLYFYWYRQILGQKVEFLVSFYNNEISEKSEIFDDQFSVERPDGSNFTLKIRSTKLEDSAMYFCASSGAGLGNSPLHFGNGTRLTVT.

The J gene is TRBJ2-7, the V gene TRBV6-2 or TRBV6-3, with D maybe TRBD2 (6 bases). V was cut by 1 base and J by 2 bases, with 18 bases left in between. The CDR3 contains 17 residues. Per the germline V gene, CDR1 is MNHEY and CDR2 is SVGEGT. Here the CDR3 reads CASSYLSRERYTYEQYV. The DNA for the CDR3 is TGTGCCAGCAGTTACTTGTCTCGGGAGCGGTACACCTACGAGCAGTACGTC.

The chain links TRBV14 to TRBJ2-2; no reliable D call. This CDR3 has 15 amino acids. With 1 base removed from V and 3 bases from J, the gap between germline ends came to 9 bases. In germline, CDR1 is SGHDN, CDR2 FVKESK. CDR3 sequence reads: CASSQGAPDTGELFF. In DNA form, the CDR3 reads TGTGCCAGCAGCCAAGGGGCCCCGGACACCGGGGAGCTGTTTTTT.

The V and J genes are TRBV7-7 and TRBJ2-1; D gene ambiguous. Germline loops: CDR1 SSHAT, CDR2 FNYEAQ (reference sequence). The CDR3 has 13 amino acids. V was clipped by 1 base and J by 5 bases, with 6 bases between them. In nucleotides, the CDR3 is TGTGCCAGCAGCTTAGGAAGAAACAATGAGCAGTTCTTC. It yields the protein CASSLGRNNEQFF.

The J gene is TRBJ2-5, the V gene TRBV5-4, with D hard to call. With 0 bases removed from V and 5 bases from J, the gap between germline ends came to 14 bases. The CDR3 totals 15 residues. Germline values: CDR1 SGHNT, CDR2 YYREEE (reference sequence). The CDR3 loop is CASSLEPSVSETQYF. CDR3 bases: TGTGCCAGCAGCTTGGAGCCGTCAGTCTCTGAGACCCAGTACTTC.

This clone was seen more than once but under ten times. The chain employs TRBV7-9 and TRBJ1-2; D is ambiguous. V was pared by 2 bases and J by 8 bases, with 12 bases between. The CDR3 extends over 13 amino acids. Germline V gene lookup returns CDR1 SEHNR and CDR2 FQNEAQ (reference sequence). The CDR3 DNA reads TGTGCCAGCAGCTTAAACGGAGTCGAGGGCTACACCTTC. Protein sequence: CASSLNGVEGYTF.

The chain joins TRBV7-2 to TRBJ2-2, with 11 bases matching TRBD2. Germline CDR1 is SGHTA and CDR2 is FQGNSA. This CDR3 contains 15 residues. J gave up 5 bases and V 4 bases, and 3 bases lay outside the gene matches. In DNA, the CDR3 is TGTGCCAGCAGCTGGCCTAGCGGGGGGACCGGGGAGCTGTTTTTT. It is translated as CASSWPSGGTGELFF.

This clone was observed a few times. This rearrangement joins TRBV2 to TRBJ1-1; 7 nucleotides agree with TRBD1. Germline V CDR1 and CDR2: SNHLY, FYNNEI. The V and J ends lost 6 bases and 3 bases, in that order; junction bases with no gene match: 13. This CDR3 is built from 16 residues. The chain's CDR3 is CASRPEPRQGYTEAFF. The CDR3 coding sequence is TGTGCCAGCAGACCGGAACCTAGACAGGGTTACACTGAAGCTTTCTTT.

This clone turned up a few times. CDR3 nucleotides: TGTGCCAGCAGCTGGACGGCGGGACCTTCCTACGAGCAGTACGTC. It yields the protein CASSWTAGPSYEQYV. The V call is TRBV5-5, the J call TRBJ2-7; D may be TRBD2 (6 bases). CDR1 is SGHKS, CDR2 YYEKEE, per germline (reference sequence). V gave up 3 bases and J gave up 1 base, with 14 bases separating them. The CDR3 sequence is 15 residues long.

V is TRBV18 and J is TRBJ2-7, with D perhaps TRBD1 (5 bases). V shed 4 bases and J shed 3 bases, with 13 bases lying between them. This CDR3 is 14 amino acids long. Germline V CDR1 and CDR2: KGHSH, LQKENI. The chain's CDR3 is CASSQNQGVYEQYV. The CDR3 DNA reads as TGTGCCAGCTCACAAAACCAAGGGGTCTACGAGCAGTACGTC.

J is TRBJ2-3 and V is TRBV5-4; 9 bases are a match to TRBD2. The CDR3 has 16 residues. Germline V gives CDR1 SGHNT, CDR2 YYREEE (reference sequence). The V gene end was trimmed by 2 bases and the J gene end by 2 bases; junction bases not matched to a gene: 6. This CDR3 reads CASSLTAGGATDTQYF. The CDR3 DNA sequence: TGTGCCAGCAGCTTAACAGCGGGAGGCGCCACAGATACGCAGTATTTT.

V and J are TRBV7-2 and TRBJ2-5, with D hard to call. Germline V lookup: CDR1 SGHTA, CDR2 FQGNSA. The CDR3 is 13 residues long. Trimming stripped 3 bases from V and 6 bases from J, with 11 bases between. The chain's CDR3 is CASSLQRIQTQYF. The CDR3 region has the DNA TGTGCCAGCAGCTTGCAGAGGATTCAGACCCAGTACTTC.

The chain joins TRBV15 to TRBJ1-2; D possibly corresponds to TRBD1 (6 bases). Germline CDR1 and CDR2: LNHNV and YYDKDF (reference sequence). Trimming shortened V by 1 base and J by 0 bases, and 9 bases separated the two germline ends. The CDR3 totals 15 residues. The CDR3 DNA is TGTGCCACCAGCAGAGGGGGGGCTACTAACTATGGCTACACCTTC. Translating gives CATSRGGATNYGYTF.

The V gene is TRBV18, the J gene TRBJ2-2; the D is unclear. The germline V and J ends were trimmed by 3 bases and 0 bases, with 11 bases remaining between them. The germline CDR1 and CDR2 sequences are KGHSH and LQKENI. CDR3 length: 16 residues. CDR3 protein: CASSPTMASNTGELFF. The CDR3 DNA is TGTGCCAGCTCACCTACCATGGCGTCGAACACCGGGGAGCTGTTTTTT.

For this clone: The same CDR3 arises from other DNA sequences in this sample as well. The V and J genes are TRBV9 and TRBJ2-1; the D is unclear. CDR1 and CDR2 from the germline V gene are SGDLS and YYNGEE. The CDR3 has 15 amino acids. V shed 0 bases and J shed 0 bases, with 7 bases lying between them. CDR3 DNA: TGTGCCAGCAGCGTAGTAGGGTCCTCCTACAATGAGCAGTTCTTC. Its translation: CASSVVGSSYNEQFF.

The chain joins TRBV10-1 to TRBJ2-3, with 8 nucleotides matching TRBD1. The ends lost 5 bases at V and 2 bases at J; junction bases unmatched: 6. Per germline, CDR1 WNHNN and CDR2 SYGVQD (reference sequence). The CDR3 covers 15 residues. The CDR3 here is CASSWWTGNTDTQYF. For the CDR3, the DNA is TGCGCCAGCAGTTGGTGGACAGGGAACACAGATACGCAGTATTTT.

In its sample, this clone was seen once. V is TRBV28 and J is TRBJ1-2; D gene ambiguous. Trimming shortened V by 3 bases and J by 4 bases, and 12 bases separated the two germline ends. The CDR3 spans 14 residues. Germline V lookup: CDR1 MDHEN, CDR2 SYDVKM. CDR3 amino acids: CASSFSAGPYGYTF. The DNA of the CDR3 is TGTGCCAGCAGTTTTTCGGCAGGCCCCTATGGCTACACCTTC.

This chain uses TRBV5-1 with TRBJ2-6, with D possibly being TRBD1 (5 bases). The CDR3 loop spans 15 amino acids. Deletions cut 0 bases from V and 1 base from J, with 5 bases between. The germline V gene encodes CDR1 SGHRS and CDR2 YFSETQ. The DNA of the CDR3 is TGCGCCAGCAGCTTGGAGGGGTCTGGGGCCAACGTCCTGACTTTC. Protein: CASSLEGSGANVLTF.

The V gene is TRBV3-1 (or the pseudogene TRBV3-2), the J gene TRBJ1-1; 7 positions match TRBD1. J gave up 6 bases and V 4 bases, and 5 bases lay outside the gene matches. Germline-derived CDR1 and CDR2 are LGHDT and YNNKEL (reference sequence). This CDR3 comprises 13 residues. CDR3 sequence: CASSLDREAEAFF. The CDR3 DNA sequence: TGTGCCAGCAGCCTTGACAGGGAGGCTGAAGCTTTCTTT.

The chain uses TRBV4-3 and TRBJ2-2; TRBD1 is a possible D gene (5 bases). This CDR3 region has 16 residues. Trimming removed 4 bases from V and 2 bases from J, with 14 bases in between. Germline V gene sequence: CDR1 LGHNA, CDR2 YSLEER. The CDR3 here is CASSPQGGFNTGELFF. The CDR3 DNA reads as TGCGCCAGCAGCCCCCAGGGCGGTTTCAACACCGGGGAGCTGTTTTTT.

This chain links TRBV3-1 (or the pseudogene TRBV3-2) with TRBJ2-7; perhaps TRBD1 as D (5 bases). The CDR3 consists of 13 residues. V shed 1 base and J shed 3 bases, with 7 bases lying between them. Germline V gene lookup returns CDR1 LGHDT and CDR2 YNNKEL (reference sequence). The CDR3 spells CASSQGRGYEQYF. The CDR3 DNA sequence: TGTGCCAGCAGCCAAGGTAGGGGCTACGAGCAGTACTTC.

The chain recombines TRBV6-2 or TRBV6-3 with TRBJ1-5; D ambiguous. The CDR3 is 12 amino acids. V dropped 5 bases and J dropped 5 bases, with 7 bases sitting between them. Germline V gene lookup returns CDR1 MNHEY and CDR2 SVGEGT. The CDR3 nucleotides are TGTGCCAGCAGTCAGCGGGATCAGCCCCAGCATTTT. It specifies CASSQRDQPQHF.

This chain uses TRBV19 with TRBJ1-2, with unresolved D. The CDR3 runs 12 residues. In germline, CDR1 is LNHDA, CDR2 SQIVND (reference sequence). Trimming pared 0 bases from V and 8 bases from J, leaving 7 bases between. The CDR3 sequence is CASSIDKWGYTF. In DNA, the CDR3 is TGTGCCAGTAGTATAGATAAGTGGGGCTACACCTTC.